The 24 T cell receptor beta chains presented below share a single source sample, sequenced in a study of T cells in localized non-small cell lung cancer. Clones were sequenced by immunoSEQ multiplex PCR, and TCRdb holds only the in-frame ones, with some missing. The sample carries approximately 22,000 clones, around 85% recorded once. The starting material was PBMCs, obtained before any cancer treatment. These receptors all stem from a man aged 35-69 years with stage II squamous cell lung carcinoma.

The chain uses TRBV7-9 and TRBJ2-1; 8 bases are a match to TRBD2. V was pared by 4 bases and J by 4 bases, with 15 bases of the junction left unmatched. CDR3 length: 18 residues. The germline V gene has CDR1 SEHNR and CDR2 FQNEAQ (reference sequence). DNA of the CDR3: TGTGCCAGCAGCTCCCCCGACGCGGGGGGCGGGGCTTACAATGAGCAGTTCTTC. Translating it yields CASSSPDAGGGAYNEQFF.

This clone was detected once. This chain uses TRBV5-1 with TRBJ2-1; 10 bases fit TRBD2. Germline CDR1 and CDR2: SGHRS and YFSETQ. The CDR3 has 15 residues. V lost 3 bases, J lost 2 bases, and 2 bases stayed unmatched. For the CDR3, the DNA is TGCGCCAGCAGCTCGACTAGCGGGCCCTACAATGAGCAGTTCTTC. Encoded protein: CASSSTSGPYNEQFF.

CDR3 nucleotide sequence: TGTGCCAGCAGCTCGGAGGGTAGCGGGACCTCCTACGAGCAGTACTTC. It translates to CASSSEGSGTSYEQYF. The rearrangement links TRBV9 to TRBJ2-7; the match to TRBD2 covers 8 bases. Germline V gene sequence: CDR1 SGDLS, CDR2 YYNGEE. CDR3 size: 16 residues. V shed 4 bases, J shed 0 bases, and the junction held 9 bases outside the gene matches.

The chain employs TRBV11-2 and TRBJ2-7, with 11 nucleotides matching TRBD1. This CDR3 has 15 residues. Germline V lookup: CDR1 SGHAT, CDR2 FQNNGV. Germline trimming cut 6 bases from V and 5 bases from J; bases unmatched to any gene: 9. CDR3 nucleotide sequence: TGTGCCAGCAGACGAGCGGACAGGGGGCTCGACGAGCAGTACTTC. This codes for CASRRADRGLDEQYF.

This chain links TRBV5-6 with TRBJ1-1; 7 nucleotides match TRBD1. The V segment lost 4 bases and the J segment 7 bases; nucleotides outside the gene matches: 7. The CDR3 contains 13 residues. CDR1 and CDR2 (germline): SGHDT, YYEEEE. The CDR3 reads CASSPGTDIEAFF. The DNA for the CDR3 is TGTGCCAGCAGCCCCGGGACAGATATTGAAGCTTTCTTT.

The V gene is TRBV29-1, the J gene TRBJ2-3, with 7 bases lining up with TRBD1. Germline-derived CDR1 and CDR2 are SQVTM and ANQGSEA. The CDR3 has 11 amino acids. The trim removed 6 bases at V and 9 bases at J, leaving 6 bases unmatched. The CDR3 nucleotides are TGCAGCGTGGATAACAGGGGCACGCAGTATTTT. Its translation is CSVDNRGTQYF.

This clone was found once. The V call is TRBV18, the J call TRBJ2-1, with D uncertain. V dropped 2 bases and J dropped 0 bases, with 8 bases sitting between them. The length of the CDR3 is 15 residues. Germline V gene sequence: CDR1 KGHSH, CDR2 LQKENI. The CDR3 DNA reads TGTGCCAGCTCACCATCGGTGAGCTCCTACAATGAGCAGTTCTTC. Amino acid sequence: CASSPSVSSYNEQFF.

The V call is TRBV10-3, the J call TRBJ2-1; 9 nucleotides align to TRBD2. Germline assignment: CDR1 ENHRY and CDR2 SYGVKD. The CDR3 contains 13 residues. The ends lost 8 bases at V and 7 bases at J; junction bases unmatched: 6. The CDR3, as DNA: TGTGCCATCCAGGTGACTAGCGGTAATGAGCAGTTCTTC. This translates into CAIQVTSGNEQFF.

The chain employs TRBV19 and TRBJ2-2; D not resolved. The germline CDR1 and CDR2 sequences are LNHDA and SQIVND (reference sequence). The V gene lost 5 bases and the J gene lost 6 bases, with 7 bases spanning the gap. The CDR3 contains 12 residues. This chain's CDR3 is CASSRRAGELFF. CDR3 nucleotide sequence: TGTGCCAGTAGTCGGAGAGCCGGGGAGCTGTTTTTT.

V gene TRBV6-1 combines with J gene TRBJ2-3, with D possibly matching TRBD1 (6 bases). The germline V gene encodes CDR1 MNHNS and CDR2 SASEGT. V was trimmed by 5 bases and J by 3 bases, leaving 9 bases between them. This CDR3 has 13 residues. The CDR3 sequence: CASSLTGTDTQYF. Here the CDR3 DNA reads TGTGCCAGCAGTCTGACAGGTACAGATACGCAGTATTTT.

This clone was counted a single time. The V call is TRBV5-1, the J call TRBJ2-1; TRBD1 might be the D (5 bases). Germline CDR1 reads SGHRS; CDR2 reads YFSETQ. V dropped 2 bases and J dropped 6 bases, with 12 bases sitting between them. The CDR3 is made up of 14 amino acids. The CDR3 loop reads CASSFYDRLNEQFF. The CDR3 DNA reads TGCGCCAGCAGCTTCTACGACAGACTCAATGAGCAGTTCTTC.

This sequence joins TRBV29-1 and TRBJ1-1; D uncertain. Trimming left V 7 bases short and J 0 bases short, with 15 bases between. This CDR3 is 14 amino acids long. The V gene's germline CDR1 is SQVTM and CDR2 ANQGSEA. The CDR3 reads CSGRRGALNTEAFF. In DNA form, the CDR3 reads TGCAGCGGTAGGCGTGGCGCTTTGAACACTGAAGCTTTCTTT.

The J gene is TRBJ1-4, the V gene TRBV7-2; 7 nucleotides line up with TRBD1. Unmatched junction bases numbered 4, after V lost 5 bases and J lost 7 bases. The V gene's germline CDR1 is SGHTA and CDR2 FQGNSA. The CDR3 covers 13 residues. CDR3 sequence reads: CASSGDRVEKLFF. CDR3 DNA sequence: TGTGCCAGCAGCGGAGACAGGGTTGAAAAACTGTTTTTT.

The rearrangement uses TRBV28 and TRBJ2-7, with D uncertain. V lost 8 bases to trimming and J lost 5 bases, with 10 bases between them. This CDR3 has 11 residues. Germline assignment: CDR1 MDHEN and CDR2 SYDVKM. The CDR3 loop reads CASWKENEQYF. CDR3 sequence (DNA): TGTGCCAGCTGGAAAGAGAACGAGCAGTACTTC.

The chain is built from TRBV7-9 and TRBJ2-4, with D maybe TRBD1 (6 bases). Germline CDR1 SEHNR, CDR2 FQNEAQ (reference sequence). V was cut by 5 bases and J by 0 bases, with 11 bases left in between. CDR3 length equals 15 residues. DNA of the CDR3: TGTGCCAGCAGCCCACAGGGTGTAGCCAAAAACATTCAGTACTTC. This gives the protein CASSPQGVAKNIQYF.

The chain is built from TRBV2 and TRBJ1-2; 7 bases fit TRBD1. Per the germline V gene, CDR1 is SNHLY and CDR2 is FYNNEI. The CDR3 runs 15 residues. V dropped 8 bases and J dropped 2; count of bases not matched to a gene: 11. CDR3 amino acids: CASEGGRDPNYGYTF. As DNA, the CDR3 is TGTGCCAGCGAAGGGGGCCGGGACCCGAACTATGGCTACACCTTC.

CDR3 in amino acids: CASSLVLAGTNEQFF. For the CDR3, the DNA is TGTGCCAGCAGCTTAGTACTAGCGGGGACCAATGAGCAGTTCTTC. The rearrangement uses TRBV7-9 and TRBJ2-1; 10 bases align to TRBD2. V lost 1 base, J lost 6 bases, and 3 bases stayed unmatched. Germline-derived CDR1 and CDR2 are SEHNR and FQNEAQ (reference sequence). The CDR3 runs 15 residues.

This clone was found once. V is TRBV7-6 and J is TRBJ2-2, with D perhaps matching TRBD2 (6 bases). Trimming removed 0 bases at V and 2 bases at J, with 22 bases between. This CDR3 is built from 20 residues. The germline gives CDR1 SGHVS, CDR2 FNYEAQ. CDR3 amino acids: CASSLAVKGRSGPNTGELFF. CDR3 DNA sequence: TGTGCCAGCAGCTTAGCCGTAAAGGGGAGGAGTGGCCCTAACACCGGGGAGCTGTTTTTT.

Here the CDR3 DNA reads TGCGCCAGCAGCCTAGGACAGGGCGGGGAAGCTTTCTTT. Protein sequence: CASSLGQGGEAFF. V and J are TRBV5-1 and TRBJ1-1; 8 nucleotides align to TRBD1. The CDR3 contains 13 residues. Per germline, CDR1 SGHRS and CDR2 YFSETQ. The trim removed 4 bases at V and 8 bases at J, leaving 7 bases unmatched.

The chain carries TRBV27 and TRBJ2-1, with 8 bases identical to TRBD1. CDR1 MNHEY and CDR2 SMNVEV come from the germline V gene (reference sequence). The CDR3 runs to 15 residues. The junction had 10 bases not matched to a gene; V was cut back by 6 bases and J by 6 bases. The CDR3 spells CASREQGAGGNEQFF. The CDR3 nucleotides are TGTGCCAGCAGGGAGCAGGGGGCAGGAGGCAATGAGCAGTTCTTC.

This clone was recorded only once. The rearrangement uses TRBV9 and TRBJ2-3; TRBD2 might be the D (6 bases). CDR3 length: 15 residues. Germline V gene data show CDR1 as SGDLS and CDR2 as YYNGEE. Deletions cut 4 bases from V and 0 bases from J, with 12 bases between. The CDR3 coding sequence is TGTGCCAGCAGCCTCACTAGCAGAAGCACAGATACGCAGTATTTT. Protein: CASSLTSRSTDTQYF.

V and J are TRBV28 and TRBJ2-7; tentatively, D is TRBD1 (6 bases). Trimming removed 5 bases from V and 6 bases from J, with 14 bases in between. This CDR3 is built from 13 residues. The germline V gene encodes CDR1 MDHEN and CDR2 SYDVKM. The CDR3 is CASSPYPGVEQYF. The CDR3 DNA is TGTGCCAGCAGTCCCTACCCAGGGGTCGAGCAGTACTTC. Supplemented by reference TRBV28 and TRBJ2-7, the full variable domain reads DVKVTQSSRYLVKRTGEKVFLECVQDMDHENMFWYRQDPGLGLRLIYFSYDVKMKEKGDIPEGYSVSREKKERFSLILESASTNQTSMYLCASSPYPGVEQYFGPGTRLTVT.

The V gene is TRBV13, the J gene TRBJ2-7, with D possibly TRBD1 on 6 matching bases. Germline loops: CDR1 PRHDT, CDR2 FYEKMQ (reference sequence). This CDR3 is built from 14 residues. V lost 5 bases and J lost 3, with 14 bases in between. CDR3 DNA sequence: TGTGCCAGCAGCACCCGGACAGAGATCTACGAGCAGTACTTC. This translates into CASSTRTEIYEQYF.

The chain is built from TRBV30 and TRBJ1-1; D is ambiguous. The V and J ends lost 2 bases and 0 bases respectively, with 10 bases between them. This CDR3 region has 14 residues. The germline V gene has CDR1 GTSNPN and CDR2 SVGIG (reference sequence). In nucleotides, the CDR3 is TGTGCCTGGAGTCAGACACTCCTGAACACTGAAGCTTTCTTT. Protein sequence: CAWSQTLLNTEAFF.